Included here is one TCR beta chain sequence, with context. Trimming shortened V by 4 bases and J by 1 base, and 7 bases separated the two germline ends. The CDR3 spans 14 residues. The germline CDR1 and CDR2 sequences are SGHDN and FVKESK. The entry originates in a study of blood T cell repertoires in COVID-19. Assay used: immunoSEQ multiplex PCR; TCRdb lists only in-frame clones, some missing. The sample shows 190,000 or so clones, around 80% of them seen only once. The sample comprised peripheral blood. V is TRBV14 and J is TRBJ2-2; D gene ambiguous. This TCR was recovered from a woman aged 80 or over with active or convalescent COVID-19. The DNA of the CDR3 is TGTGCCAGCAGCCCGACATGGAACACCGGGGAGCTGTTTTTT. It yields the protein CASSPTWNTGELFF.